One and the same sample provided the 28 T cell receptor beta chains below, sequenced in a study of T cells in Graves' hyperthyroidism and ophthalmopathy. It was RNA transcripts that yielded the amplified TCR beta CDR3 regions. The HTBI primer set served for first-round RT-PCR of the TCR CDR3. TCRdb re-called the multiplex PCR reads with MiXCR, one entry per CDR3 protein. Counted here are 550,000 to 650,000 distinct CDR3 sequences, around 14% occurring once; the ten biggest clones make up more than 5%. The sample taken for sequencing was blood. Every receptor here comes from a woman between 25 and 40 years old with Graves' hyperthyroidism that later progressed to Graves' ophthalmopathy.

This clonotype has more than one count but fewer than ten. Because it lacks the conserved phenylalanine or tryptophan at the end, this CDR3 is likely a read error. This chain uses TRBV11-2 with TRBJ1-5, with D maybe TRBD1 (5 bases). The CDR3 length is 16 residues. The V and J ends lost 1 base and 6 bases respectively, with 16 bases between them. Per germline, CDR1 SGHAT and CDR2 FQNNGV. The CDR3 DNA reads as TGTGCCAGCAGCTTAGGGTTTGGGCGGGGGAGTCAGCCCCAGCATCTT. This gives the protein CASSLGFGRGSQPQHL.

This clonotype was counted at least ten times. This chain links TRBV11-2 with TRBJ2-5, with 7 bases lining up with TRBD1. The germline V gene has CDR1 SGHAT and CDR2 FQNNGV. V shed 6 bases and J 4 bases; nucleotides not matched to a gene: 5. The CDR3 loop spans 13 amino acids. CDR3 DNA: TGTGCCAGCAGGGGACAGCGCGCAGAGACCCAGTACTTC. Its translation is CASRGQRAETQYF.

This clonotype was observed many times. The chain is built from TRBV11-3 and TRBJ2-7; D remains ambiguous. CDR1 is SGHNT and CDR2 is YENEEA in the germline V gene. The CDR3 has 11 residues. V gave up 7 bases and J gave up 6 bases, with 10 bases separating them. This CDR3 reads CASTQSVEQYF. DNA for the CDR3: TGTGCCAGCACCCAATCTGTCGAGCAGTACTTC.

This clonotype was observed many times. This rearrangement joins TRBV3-1 to TRBJ2-1, with D uncertain. CDR1 LGHDT and CDR2 YNNKEL come from the germline V gene (reference sequence). V shed 0 bases and J shed 3 bases, with 6 bases lying between them. This CDR3 comprises 14 residues. CDR3 DNA: TGTGCCAGCAGCCAAGAGAAGGGCTACAATGAGCAGTTCTTC. It specifies CASSQEKGYNEQFF.

This clonotype was recorded once. A much larger clone sits a single nucleotide away, making a read error possible. In nucleotides, the CDR3 is TGCCGTGCTCCTACTAGCGAGGGCACAGATACGCAGTATTTT. Its protein product is CRAPTSEGTDTQYF. This chain connects TRBV20-1 to TRBJ2-3, with 7 nucleotides matching TRBD2. This CDR3 contains 14 residues. Germline CDR1 reads DFQATT; CDR2 reads SNEGSKA (reference sequence).

This clonotype was seen ten or more times. The chain joins TRBV7-2 to TRBJ2-7; tentative D call: TRBD2 (5 bases). V was shortened by 1 base and J by 4 bases, with 23 bases between the two germline ends. The CDR3 is made up of 18 amino acids. Germline CDR1 is SGHTA and CDR2 is FQGNSA. CDR3 sequence reads: CASSLDPSRATWSYEQYF. In DNA, the CDR3 is TGTGCCAGCAGCTTAGACCCATCGAGGGCGACATGGTCATACGAGCAGTACTTC.

This clonotype was observed a handful of times. V gene TRBV30 combines with J gene TRBJ1-5; tentative D call: TRBD1 (6 bases). V was pared by 0 bases and J by 4 bases, with 13 bases between. This CDR3 region has 15 residues. Looked up from germline, CDR1 is GTSNPN and CDR2 is SVGIG (reference sequence). DNA of the CDR3: TGTGCCTGGAGTGTACGAGGGACATTTAATCAGCCCCAGCATTTT. It codes for CAWSVRGTFNQPQHF.

This clonotype was recorded many times. This chain connects TRBV2 to TRBJ1-1; D unresolved. The ends were cut back, 7 bases at V and 3 bases at J, with 12 bases in the middle. CDR1 is SNHLY, CDR2 FYNNEI, per germline. The CDR3 runs to 13 residues. CDR3 nucleotide sequence: TGTGCCAGCATTGGGGAGAGGGACACTGAAGCTTTCTTT. Residues: CASIGERDTEAFF.

This clonotype was observed at least ten times. V usage is TRBV19 and J usage is TRBJ1-1, with D unresolved. The CDR3 runs to 13 residues. Trimming cost V 9 bases and J 1 base, with 12 bases left between them. Germline V gene lookup returns CDR1 LNHDA and CDR2 SQIVND (reference sequence). The CDR3 nucleotides are TGTGCCAGCCGAAAGACGGAGAACACTGAAGCTTTCTTT. It specifies CASRKTENTEAFF.

This clonotype showed up many times. The chain has TRBV5-1 and TRBJ2-6; D uncertain. Trimming removed 0 bases at V and 0 bases at J, with 10 bases between. Germline CDR1 and CDR2: SGHRS and YFSETQ. The CDR3 runs 17 residues. The CDR3: CASSLVQAVSGANVLTF. DNA for the CDR3: TGCGCCAGCAGCTTGGTTCAGGCCGTCTCTGGGGCCAACGTCCTGACTTTC.

This clonotype was seen a few times. V and J are TRBV20-1 and TRBJ2-1; 9 nucleotides agree with TRBD1. The germline gives CDR1 DFQATT, CDR2 SNEGSKA (reference sequence). CDR3 length equals 15 residues. Losses at the gene ends were 0 bases for V and 4 bases for J; bases not matched to a gene: 4. The CDR3 loop reads CSARERDREYNEQFF. For the CDR3, the DNA is TGCAGTGCTAGAGAAAGGGACAGGGAATACAATGAGCAGTTCTTC.

The V gene is TRBV27, the J gene TRBJ2-7, with 10 bases that match TRBD1. CDR1 and CDR2 (germline): MNHEY, SMNVEV (reference sequence). There are 17 residues in the CDR3. V shed 6 bases and J 5 bases; nucleotides not matched to a gene: 16. CDR3 DNA: TGTGCCAGCAGCTATAATGCCTTCGGGACAGGGGATAACGAGCAGTACTTC. Its protein product is CASSYNAFGTGDNEQYF.

This clonotype was detected ten times or more. The chain couples TRBV2 to TRBJ1-5; the match to TRBD1 covers 7 bases. Germline CDR1 and CDR2: SNHLY and FYNNEI. The ends lost 10 bases at V and 1 base at J; junction bases unmatched: 7. The CDR3 loop spans 14 amino acids. In DNA, the CDR3 is TGTGCCACTCGGGCGGGACAGAGCAATCAGCCCCAGCATTTT. Residues: CATRAGQSNQPQHF.

This clonotype was detected ten times or more. V usage is TRBV2 and J usage is TRBJ2-7; D not resolved. V was clipped by 6 bases and J by 6 bases, with 12 bases between them. The CDR3 is made up of 12 amino acids. Germline V gives CDR1 SNHLY, CDR2 FYNNEI. CDR3 loop: CASRGLNAEQYF. The CDR3 DNA follows: TGTGCCAGCAGGGGGTTGAATGCCGAGCAGTACTTC.

This clonotype was seen ten or more times. The J gene is TRBJ1-5, the V gene TRBV11-2, with D possibly TRBD1 on 5 matching bases. This CDR3 spans 15 amino acids. V was cut by 5 bases and J by 9 bases, with 20 bases left in between. The germline gives CDR1 SGHAT, CDR2 FQNNGV. In nucleotides, the CDR3 is TGTGCCAGCAGCCTCGGGGACCGTCTGTCGGGGCCCCAGCATTTT. Translated, it gives CASSLGDRLSGPQHF. Supplemented by reference TRBV11-2 and TRBJ1-5, the full variable domain reads EAGVAQSPRYKIIEKRQSVAFWCNPISGHATLYWYQQILGQGPKLLIQFQNNGVVDDSQLPKDRFSAERLKGVDSTLKIQPAKLEDSAVYLCASSLGDRLSGPQHFGDGTRLSIL.

With respect to this clonotype: The germline gene is not matched at one end of the junction; a read error may be the cause. CDR3 in amino acids: CASSLAGLAKNIQYF. CDR3 bases: TGTGCCAGCAGCCTAGCGGGGTTAGCCAAAAACATTCAGTACTTC. The V call is TRBV7-9, the J call TRBJ2-4; 9 bases are shared with TRBD2. The CDR3 runs 15 residues. Germline CDR1 SEHNR, CDR2 FQNEAQ (reference sequence). The full variable domain, its missing parts supplied by reference TRBV7-9 and TRBJ2-4, is DTGVSQNPRHKITKRGQNVTFRCDPISEHNRLYWYRQTLGQGPEFLTYFQNEAQLEKSRLLSDRFSAERPKGSFSTLEIQRTEQGDSAMYLCASSLAGLAKNIQYFGAGTRLSVL.

Only a few counts were recorded for this clonotype. The chain has TRBV29-1 and TRBJ2-4; no reliable D call. Germline V lookup: CDR1 SQVTM, CDR2 ANQGSEA. Trimming stripped 3 bases from V and 0 bases from J, with 6 bases between. This CDR3 spans 13 amino acids. The CDR3 sequence is CSVEPQAKNIQYF. Here the CDR3 DNA reads TGCAGCGTTGAGCCACAAGCCAAAAACATTCAGTACTTC.

This clonotype was counted a few times. The chain couples TRBV12-3 or TRBV12-4 to TRBJ2-3; no clear D. V was clipped by 2 bases and J by 6 bases, with 9 bases between them. CDR3 length equals 13 residues. This CDR3 is CASSLNLEDTQYF. The CDR3 nucleotides are TGTGCCAGCAGTTTAAATCTCGAGGATACGCAGTATTTT.

The table lists this clonotype with many counts. V usage is TRBV12-3 or TRBV12-4 and J usage is TRBJ2-5; 8 bases fit TRBD2. The V and J ends lost 5 bases and 4 bases, in that order; junction bases with no gene match: 9. This CDR3 has 15 amino acids. The CDR3 sequence: CASSPIVAGRETQYF. CDR3 DNA sequence: TGTGCCAGCAGTCCCATCGTAGCGGGACGAGAGACCCAGTACTTC.

This clonotype was observed at least ten times. The chain couples TRBV28 to TRBJ1-6; 7 nucleotides match TRBD1. The CDR3 has 15 amino acids. Looked up from germline, CDR1 is MDHEN and CDR2 is SYDVKM. Losses at the gene ends were 5 bases for V and 9 bases for J; bases not matched to a gene: 10. This chain's CDR3 is CASSPPRQGGSPLHF. CDR3 coding DNA: TGTGCCAGCAGTCCGCCCCGGCAGGGGGGTTCACCCCTCCACTTT. Drawing the rest from reference TRBV28 and TRBJ1-6, the complete variable domain is DVKVTQSSRYLVKRTGEKVFLECVQDMDHENMFWYRQDPGLGLRLIYFSYDVKMKEKGDIPEGYSVSREKKERFSLILESASTNQTSMYLCASSPPRQGGSPLHFGNGTRLTVT.

This clonotype has at least ten counts. This rearrangement joins TRBV4-2 to TRBJ1-1; D gene unclear. In germline, CDR1 is LGHNA, CDR2 YNFKEQ. V shed 3 bases and J shed 5 bases, with 10 bases lying between them. This CDR3 region has 13 residues. Here the CDR3 DNA reads TGTGCCAGCAGCCACACCGACATTACTGAAGCTTTCTTT. It is translated as CASSHTDITEAFF.

This clonotype was detected only a few times. V is TRBV4-3 and J is TRBJ1-1; D perhaps matches TRBD1 (5 bases). Looked up from germline, CDR1 is LGHNA and CDR2 is YSLEER. The CDR3 is made up of 17 amino acids. The V end lost 3 bases, the J end lost 0 bases, and 17 bases lay between the germline ends. The CDR3 sequence is CASSQRDGTQMNTEAFF. The CDR3 nucleotides are TGCGCCAGCAGCCAGCGGGACGGAACACAAATGAACACTGAAGCTTTCTTT.

This clonotype was seen ten or more times. V gene TRBV7-2 combines with J gene TRBJ2-7, with D hard to call. V was pared by 1 base and J by 7 bases, with 5 bases between. This CDR3 has 11 amino acids. Germline V gene sequence: CDR1 SGHTA, CDR2 FQGNSA. The CDR3: CASSLEQEQYF. The CDR3 bases are TGTGCCAGCAGCTTAGAACAGGAGCAGTACTTC.

This clonotype was counted many times. This chain links TRBV4-2 with TRBJ1-3, with D hard to call. The CDR3 contains 15 residues. The V and J ends lost 5 bases and 0 bases respectively, with 11 bases between them. Germline assignment: CDR1 LGHNA and CDR2 YNFKEQ. The CDR3 is CASSFNPDSGNTIYF. CDR3 nucleotides: TGTGCCAGCAGCTTCAATCCGGACTCTGGAAACACCATATATTTT.

The sample holds a few counts of this clonotype. The chain has TRBV12-3 or TRBV12-4 and TRBJ1-3, with TRBD1 matching 9 bases. The CDR3 has 14 residues. The trim removed 6 bases at V and 3 bases at J, leaving 3 bases unmatched. CDR3 sequence reads: CASRKTGGGNTIYF. The CDR3 nucleotides are TGTGCCAGCAGGAAGACAGGGGGTGGAAACACCATATATTTT.

This clonotype was observed at least ten times. V gene TRBV18 combines with J gene TRBJ2-1; the D call may be TRBD1 or TRBD2 (5 bases each). The CDR3 contains 15 residues. CDR1 is KGHSH, CDR2 LQKENI, per germline. V lost 3 bases, J lost 6 bases, and 15 bases lay in between. In DNA form, the CDR3 reads TGTGCCAGCTCACCCGGGGCGGGCCGCGTCAATGAGCAGTTCTTC. Translated: CASSPGAGRVNEQFF.

This clonotype appeared many times. V usage is TRBV7-3 and J usage is TRBJ2-1, with 8 bases lining up with TRBD2. The V segment lost 2 bases and the J segment 1 base; nucleotides outside the gene matches: 10. This CDR3 is built from 18 residues. Germline loops: CDR1 SGHTA, CDR2 FQGTGA. The CDR3, as DNA: TGTGCCAGCAGCTTATTGCGGGCCAGCGGGAGTTCCTACAATGAGCAGTTCTTC. Amino acid sequence: CASSLLRASGSSYNEQFF.

The sample holds many counts of this clonotype. V gene TRBV3-1 combines with J gene TRBJ2-7, with 7 bases lining up with TRBD2. CDR1 is LGHDT, CDR2 YNNKEL, per germline (reference sequence). This CDR3 spans 12 amino acids. V shed 1 base, J shed 7 bases, and the junction held 1 base outside the gene matches. This CDR3 is CASSQGSGEQYF. DNA of the CDR3: TGTGCCAGCAGCCAAGGTAGCGGGGAGCAGTACTTC.